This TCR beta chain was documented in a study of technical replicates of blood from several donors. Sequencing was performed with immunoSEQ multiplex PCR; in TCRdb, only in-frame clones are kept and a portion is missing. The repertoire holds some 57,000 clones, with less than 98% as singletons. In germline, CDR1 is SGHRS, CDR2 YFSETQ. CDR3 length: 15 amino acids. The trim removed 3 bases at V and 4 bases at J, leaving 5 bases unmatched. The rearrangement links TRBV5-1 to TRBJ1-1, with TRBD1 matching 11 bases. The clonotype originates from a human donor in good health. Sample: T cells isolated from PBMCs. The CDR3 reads CASSWTGGAGTEAFF. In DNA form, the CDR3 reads TGCGCCAGCAGCTGGACAGGGGGCGCTGGCACTGAAGCTTTCTTT.